This T cell receptor (beta chain) came from a study of response to subunit inactivated influenza vaccine. TCRdb re-called the RT-PCR reads with MiXCR, one entry per CDR3 protein. The profile covers 450,000 to 600,000 distinct CDR3 sequences, with 7.6% appearing a single time and roughly 13% taken by the ten largest. The CDR3 is 13 residues long. V was pared by 6 bases and J by 4 bases, with 12 bases between. In its sample, this clonotype was seen a few times. Its antigen is not identified. Study-level findings and limits: It was suggested by the authors that few new T cells are recruited by each seasonal influenza vaccination.

The chain links TRBV12-3 or TRBV12-4 to TRBJ1-2; a weak D match, TRBD1 (5 bases). The sample consisted of PBMCs from blood, taken around 25 months after vaccination. This clonotype was sampled from a man aged 50 to 75 who received an inactivated influenza vaccine. CDR3 loop: CASSLTGLYGYTF. CDR3 DNA: TGTGCCAGCAGCCTAACAGGACTCTATGGCTACACCTTC.